This T cell receptor (beta chain) was captured by sequencing in a study of persistence of HIV-infected CD4 T cells. The libraries were made with immunoSEQ version 4 in survey mode. Sequencing was performed with immunoSEQ multiplex PCR; in TCRdb, only in-frame clones are kept and a portion is missing. The profile shows some 45,000 clones, about 87% of them singletons. This clone was seen just once. The antigen remains undetermined. Per the germline V gene, CDR1 is SGHTA and CDR2 is FQGNSA. Germline trimming cut 6 bases from V and 9 bases from J; bases unmatched to any gene: 13. This CDR3 is 14 amino acids long. Nonspecific anti-CD3/anti-CD28 bead stimulation represents the broad CD4+ T cell repertoire. Sorting of responding CD4+ T cells relied on upregulated CD40 ligand together with CD69.

This TCR was sampled from an adult woman with HIV who was CMV-seropositive. Sequencing used CD4+ T cells sorted from PBMCs after roughly 20-hour stimulation, obtained from a patient who received antiretroviral therapy. The chain uses TRBV7-2 and TRBJ1-2; 7 nucleotides align to TRBD1. The chain's CDR3 is CASSQAGAGGSYTF. CDR3 sequence (DNA): TGTGCCAGCAGTCAGGCTGGGGCAGGGGGGAGCTACACCTTC.